The 32 T cell receptor beta chains given below trace back to one sample, sequenced in a study of cytomegalovirus exposure and HLA in healthy donors. The PCR employed 60 Vbeta primers together with 13 Jbeta primers. The assay was immunoSEQ multiplex PCR, and TCRdb's table has in-frame clones only and misses some. Of 150,000 or so clones in the sample, around 74% were seen once. Source material: PBMCs. All receptors come from a woman in her thirties in good health and CMV-seronegative.

The chain uses TRBV28 and TRBJ2-7; D is unclear. From germline, CDR1 is MDHEN and CDR2 SYDVKM. CDR3 length: 12 residues. V lost 3 bases and J 4 bases, leaving 7 bases between the germline ends. The CDR3 coding sequence is TGTGCCAGCAGTTTGGTCGGGTACGAGCAGTACTTC. As protein: CASSLVGYEQYF.

The chain carries TRBV30 and TRBJ2-7; tentatively, D is TRBD2 (6 bases). The V gene's germline CDR1 is GTSNPN and CDR2 SVGIG (reference sequence). The germline V and J ends were trimmed by 1 base and 3 bases, with 13 bases remaining between them. The CDR3 has 14 residues. The CDR3 spells CAWSGDSSVYEQYF. For the CDR3, the DNA is TGTGCCTGGAGTGGGGACTCCTCTGTCTACGAGCAGTACTTC.

This clone has a handful of counts. The chain couples TRBV5-4 to TRBJ1-4; 10 bases line up with TRBD1. Germline V gene data show CDR1 as SGHNT and CDR2 as YYREEE (reference sequence). V gave up 3 bases and J gave up 8 bases; unmatched junction bases: 7. The CDR3 is made up of 15 amino acids. The CDR3 nucleotides read TGTGCCAGCAGCTCGTCCGGGACAGGGGACGAAAAACTGTTTTTT. Encoded protein: CASSSSGTGDEKLFF.

This chain uses TRBV5-1 with TRBJ2-7; the D is unclear. The germline V gene has CDR1 SGHRS and CDR2 YFSETQ. This CDR3 region has 15 residues. The germline V and J ends were trimmed by 0 bases and 2 bases, with 12 bases remaining between them. In DNA form, the CDR3 reads TGCGCCAGCAGCTTGGCCACCGGGTCCCCCTACGAGCAGTACTTC. Protein product: CASSLATGSPYEQYF.

The chain couples TRBV2 to TRBJ2-5; perhaps TRBD2 as D (6 bases). This CDR3 is 14 amino acids long. The V end was cut by 5 bases, the J end by 3 bases, with 13 bases between. Germline CDR1 is SNHLY and CDR2 is FYNNEI. The CDR3, as DNA: TGTGCCAGCAGTCCCAACATAGCGGAAGAGACCCAGTACTTC. It encodes CASSPNIAEETQYF. Full variable domain (outside the CDR3, taken from reference TRBV2 and TRBJ2-5): EPEVTQTPSHQVTQMGQEVILRCVPISNHLYFYWYRQILGQKVEFLVSFYNNEISEKSEIFDDQFSVERPDGSNFTLKIRSTKLEDSAMYFCASSPNIAEETQYFGPGTRLLVL.

V and J are TRBV2 and TRBJ2-5; D gene uncertain. CDR1 is SNHLY and CDR2 is FYNNEI in the germline V gene. The V end lost 6 bases, the J end lost 1 base, and 12 bases lay between the germline ends. This CDR3 spans 14 amino acids. The chain's CDR3 is CASSPSLSQETQYF. In nucleotides, the CDR3 is TGTGCCAGCAGCCCGTCTCTTAGCCAAGAGACCCAGTACTTC.

This clone was detected a few times. The chain has TRBV7-2 and TRBJ2-5; D unresolved. CDR3 size: 11 residues. Germline V gene sequence: CDR1 SGHTA, CDR2 FQGNSA. The V end was cut by 8 bases, the J end by 7 bases, with 11 bases between. CDR3 residues: CASGAGATQYF. The DNA of the CDR3 is TGTGCCAGCGGAGCTGGAGCGACCCAGTACTTC.

J is TRBJ1-4 and V is TRBV5-6, with 10 bases that match TRBD1. This CDR3 contains 14 residues. V lost 3 bases, J lost 8 bases, and 4 bases stayed unmatched. The germline V gene has CDR1 SGHDT and CDR2 YYEEEE. Written as DNA, the CDR3 is TGTGCCAGCAGCTCCGGGACAGGGGCGGAAAAACTGTTTTTT. Encoded protein: CASSSGTGAEKLFF.

This clone appeared once. The rearrangement uses TRBV7-8 and TRBJ2-3; D might be TRBD1 (6 bases). V lost 4 bases, J lost 2 bases, and 10 bases lay in between. The CDR3 loop spans 14 amino acids. The germline V gene has CDR1 SGHVS and CDR2 FQNEAQ. The CDR3 loop is CASSSGQFTDTQYF. In DNA, the CDR3 is TGTGCCAGCAGCTCAGGACAGTTCACAGATACGCAGTATTTT.

This clone was seen a few times. This sequence joins TRBV5-1 and TRBJ2-7; 10 bases map to TRBD2. Germline CDR1 reads SGHRS; CDR2 reads YFSETQ. This CDR3 region has 16 residues. V shed 1 base, J shed 4 bases, and the junction held 8 bases outside the gene matches. CDR3 sequence: CASSLSPAGGPYEQYF. The CDR3 nucleotides read TGCGCCAGCAGCTTGTCTCCAGCGGGGGGGCCTTACGAGCAGTACTTC.

The chain links TRBV11-2 to TRBJ2-7, with 9 bases that match TRBD1. Germline loops: CDR1 SGHAT, CDR2 FQNNGV. V lost 3 bases to trimming and J lost 6 bases; unmatched junction nucleotides: 9. The CDR3 has 15 residues. Here the CDR3 reads CASSLEIGTGPEQYF. CDR3 DNA sequence: TGTGCCAGCAGCTTGGAAATCGGGACAGGGCCCGAGCAGTACTTC. Supplemented by reference TRBV11-2 and TRBJ2-7, the full variable domain reads EAGVAQSPRYKIIEKRQSVAFWCNPISGHATLYWYQQILGQGPKLLIQFQNNGVVDDSQLPKDRFSAERLKGVDSTLKIQPAKLEDSAVYLCASSLEIGTGPEQYFGPGTRLTVT.

This rearrangement joins TRBV11-2 to TRBJ1-2; weak D call: TRBD1 (5 bases). Germline CDR1 reads SGHAT; CDR2 reads FQNNGV. The length of the CDR3 is 14 residues. The ends were cut back, 4 bases at V and 8 bases at J, with 17 bases in the middle. CDR3 DNA: TGTGCCAGCAGCTCCGCCCGCGGGGGGAACGGCTACACCTTC. This encodes CASSSARGGNGYTF.

The rearrangement links TRBV5-1 to TRBJ2-3; 7 bases are shared with TRBD2. The junction had 16 bases not matched to a gene; V was cut back by 2 bases and J by 4 bases. The CDR3 runs to 18 residues. Germline-derived CDR1 and CDR2 are SGHRS and YFSETQ. CDR3 residues: CASSFFSLGGMRADTQYF. The CDR3 DNA follows: TGCGCCAGCAGCTTTTTTTCCCTGGGAGGGATGAGGGCAGATACGCAGTATTTT.

This clone was observed a few times. The V call is TRBV6-6, the J call TRBJ1-4; tentative D call: TRBD1 (5 bases). The germline CDR1 and CDR2 sequences are MNHNY and SVGAGI (reference sequence). V was trimmed by 10 bases and J by 4 bases, leaving 22 bases between them. There are 16 residues in the CDR3. DNA for the CDR3: TGTGCCATCTCTAAGGGGACGGGAGGCGGTAATGAAAAACTGTTTTTT. The encoded protein is CAISKGTGGGNEKLFF.

The chain carries TRBV27 and TRBJ2-3, with D possibly being TRBD1 (5 bases). Germline V gene sequence: CDR1 MNHEY, CDR2 SMNVEV (reference sequence). V was cut by 5 bases and J by 3 bases, with 12 bases left in between. The CDR3 length is 14 residues. The CDR3 sequence: CASSKDRGTDTQYF. The CDR3 DNA reads TGTGCCAGCAGTAAGGATAGGGGAACAGATACGCAGTATTTT.

This chain uses TRBV29-1 with TRBJ1-1; D unclear. The CDR3 is made up of 11 amino acids. V was cut by 7 bases and J by 7 bases, with 13 bases left in between. Germline CDR1 SQVTM, CDR2 ANQGSEA. The CDR3 spells CSASGESEAFF. The CDR3 DNA follows: TGCAGCGCCAGTGGGGAGAGTGAAGCTTTCTTT.

The V call is TRBV5-5, the J call TRBJ2-3; 8 positions match TRBD2. The CDR3 is made up of 14 amino acids. Per germline, CDR1 SGHKS and CDR2 YYEKEE (reference sequence). V lost 6 bases, J lost 2 bases, and 5 bases stayed unmatched. CDR3 sequence reads: CASTSLAVTDTQYF. For the CDR3, the DNA is TGTGCCAGCACCTCACTAGCGGTCACAGATACGCAGTATTTT.

J is TRBJ1-2 and V is TRBV7-2; 8 positions match TRBD1. The length of the CDR3 is 14 residues. The V and J ends lost 4 bases and 7 bases, in that order; junction bases with no gene match: 8. The germline gives CDR1 SGHTA, CDR2 FQGNSA. The CDR3, as DNA: TGTGCCAGCAGCTATAGGCAGGGGGCGCCTGGCTACACCTTC. This sequence encodes CASSYRQGAPGYTF.

The gene calls are TRBV10-1 and TRBJ2-7; 8 nucleotides match TRBD1. Germline CDR1 and CDR2: WNHNN and SYGVQD (reference sequence). This CDR3 is built from 13 residues. V shed 7 bases, J shed 0 bases, and the junction held 2 bases outside the gene matches. The CDR3 DNA sequence: TGCGCCAGCATCGGGACAGGCTCCTACGAGCAGTACTTC. It codes for CASIGTGSYEQYF.

V gene TRBV10-3 combines with J gene TRBJ2-7; 9 nucleotides match TRBD1. The germline gives CDR1 ENHRY, CDR2 SYGVKD. The CDR3 extends over 16 amino acids. Trimming removed 0 bases from V and 3 bases from J; junction bases left unmatched: 6. The CDR3 region is CAISESGQGDNYEQYF. The CDR3 DNA sequence: TGTGCCATCAGTGAGTCGGGACAGGGAGACAACTACGAGCAGTACTTC.

The rearrangement uses TRBV6-5 and TRBJ1-2; D perhaps matches TRBD1 (6 bases). Per germline, CDR1 MNHEY and CDR2 SVGAGI. CDR3 length: 14 residues. V lost 3 bases to trimming and J lost 2 bases, with 10 bases between them. Here the CDR3 reads CASSYSGQNYGYTF. In nucleotides, the CDR3 is TGTGCCAGCAGTTATTCCGGACAGAACTATGGCTACACCTTC.

The CDR3 sequence: CASSEARGTDNEQFF. The CDR3 DNA sequence: TGTGCCAGCAGTGAAGCAAGAGGGACAGACAATGAGCAGTTCTTC. The V call is TRBV2, the J call TRBJ2-1; 7 bases are a match to TRBD1. The V gene end was trimmed by 0 bases and the J gene end by 5 bases; junction bases not matched to a gene: 4. The CDR3 contains 15 residues. Germline V CDR1 and CDR2: SNHLY, FYNNEI.

J is TRBJ1-5 and V is TRBV7-9; D is undetermined. The CDR3 is 16 residues long. Per germline, CDR1 SEHNR and CDR2 FQNEAQ (reference sequence). Trimming took off 7 bases at V and 5 bases at J, with 21 bases between the two ends. CDR3 sequence (DNA): TGTGCCAGCACCGATTCGGTGGGAGGGCTGCATCAGCCCCAGCATTTT. Its translation: CASTDSVGGLHQPQHF.

This clone was picked up one time. The V call is TRBV19, the J call TRBJ1-2; a weak D match, TRBD1 (5 bases). The CDR3 is made up of 14 amino acids. Trimming stripped 0 bases from V and 8 bases from J, with 13 bases between. Germline V gene sequence: CDR1 LNHDA, CDR2 SQIVND (reference sequence). The CDR3 region is CASSIERGTGGYTF. CDR3 DNA: TGTGCCAGTAGTATAGAACGGGGGACTGGCGGCTACACCTTC.

This clone was found a few times. V gene TRBV19 combines with J gene TRBJ1-6; possible D gene TRBD1, 6 bases. V was cut by 4 bases and J by 9 bases, with 19 bases left in between. CDR3 length equals 16 residues. Per the germline V gene, CDR1 is LNHDA and CDR2 is SQIVND (reference sequence). DNA of the CDR3: TGTGCCAGTAGTACGGGTTATTCCGGCAGGGGTTCACCCCTCCACTTT. The encoded protein is CASSTGYSGRGSPLHF.

The J gene is TRBJ2-3, the V gene TRBV7-2; possibly TRBD2 for D (6 bases). Trimming shortened V by 5 bases and J by 5 bases, and 14 bases separated the two germline ends. Germline V gene lookup returns CDR1 SGHTA and CDR2 FQGNSA. This CDR3 has 14 amino acids. The CDR3 here is CASSGTGVLDTQYF. CDR3 DNA sequence: TGTGCCAGCAGCGGAACGGGGGTATTAGATACGCAGTATTTT.

The chain employs TRBV5-1 and TRBJ2-3; the match to TRBD2 covers 11 bases. The CDR3 length is 14 residues. J lost 6 bases, V lost 4 bases, and 4 bases had no gene match. CDR1 is SGHRS, CDR2 YFSETQ, per germline. CDR3 sequence: CASSVSGGGDTQYF. DNA for the CDR3: TGCGCCAGCAGCGTTAGCGGGGGGGGCGATACGCAGTATTTT.

The rearrangement links TRBV30 to TRBJ1-2; D possibly corresponds to TRBD1 (5 bases). V gave up 5 bases and J gave up 4 bases, with 17 bases separating them. Per the germline V gene, CDR1 is GTSNPN and CDR2 is SVGIG (reference sequence). The CDR3 is 14 amino acids. The CDR3 nucleotides read TGTGCCTGGCGGGGGGATTTGACTTCCTATGGCTACACCTTC. Amino acids: CAWRGDLTSYGYTF.

CDR3 region: CASSSTPDGTGRNGYTF. DNA for the CDR3: TGCGCCAGCAGCTCTACACCTGATGGGACAGGGAGGAATGGCTACACCTTC. The chain recombines TRBV5-1 with TRBJ1-2; TRBD1 matches at 9 bases. In germline, CDR1 is SGHRS, CDR2 YFSETQ. The CDR3 runs to 17 residues. V was clipped by 3 bases and J by 6 bases; unmatched bases: 15.

This rearrangement joins TRBV7-9 to TRBJ1-1; no clear D. The CDR3 runs to 14 residues. The V gene's germline CDR1 is SEHNR and CDR2 FQNEAQ (reference sequence). The V end lost 1 base, the J end lost 3 bases, and 9 bases lay between the germline ends. The DNA for the CDR3 is TGTGCCAGCAGCTTAGAAGGGAGGGACACTGAAGCTTTCTTT. Residues: CASSLEGRDTEAFF.

The V and J genes are TRBV27 and TRBJ1-6; 7 bases agree with TRBD1. The junction had 20 bases not matched to a gene; V was cut back by 6 bases and J by 0 bases. This CDR3 is built from 21 residues. Germline CDR1 is MNHEY and CDR2 is SMNVEV (reference sequence). The CDR3 reads CASRKGGGGEWFRSYNSPLHF. CDR3 nucleotides: TGTGCCAGCAGGAAAGGTGGAGGGGGCGAATGGTTCCGCTCCTATAATTCACCCCTCCACTTT.

This clone was picked up a small number of times. CDR3 in amino acids: CASSRTVSYEQYF. The CDR3, as DNA: TGTGCCAGCAGTAGGACAGTCTCCTACGAGCAGTACTTC. This rearrangement joins TRBV6-1 to TRBJ2-7; D perhaps matches TRBD1 (6 bases). The CDR3 is 13 amino acids. The V gene's germline CDR1 is MNHNS and CDR2 SASEGT. The V and J ends lost 5 bases and 0 bases respectively, with 8 bases between them.